The source of this TCR beta chain is a study of T cell clonotyping in hematopoietic cell transplantation. The CDR3 has 13 amino acids. V was clipped by 5 bases and J by 7 bases; unmatched bases: 6. Germline V gene lookup returns CDR1 MNHEY and CDR2 SMNVEV (reference sequence). General study findings and limits: Recipient TCR diversity dropped after transplant; expanded clonotypes rose from day 30 to 180.

In this sample, this clone turned up once. Its specificity is unknown. This table comes from immunoSEQ multiplex PCR, and its TCRdb copy is limited to in-frame clones, with some not included. The sample has about 14,000 clones; 62% are singletons. This TCR was recovered from a human donor who either received an allogeneic hematopoietic cell transplant for a myeloid malignancy or was a related donor (not recorded which). Some clones in this sample may be carry-over from other donors' samples. This chain connects TRBV27 to TRBJ1-2; 8 bases are shared with TRBD1. Sequenced sample: PBMCs. The CDR3 coding sequence is TGTGCCAGCAGTCCGCGACAGGGGTTTGGCTACACCTTC. As protein: CASSPRQGFGYTF.